This TCR beta chain comes out of a study of a mutant IDH1 vaccine in newly diagnosed glioma. Turning to the study itself: Those enrolled had earlier been treated with radiotherapy, temozolomide, or both, mostly both.

This sample's time point: baseline, week 1 (first vaccination visit). Sample treatment: pre-vaccination baseline after standard-of-care therapy. This CDR3 is 19 amino acids long. Trimming removed 2 bases from V and 0 bases from J, with 21 bases in between. Germline V gives CDR1 SGHKS, CDR2 YYEKEE (reference sequence). Findings of the study overall: Changes in the top peripheral T cell clonotypes seemingly had no bearing on pseudoprogression.

Regarding this clone: Its matching antigen is unknown.

Data came from immunoSEQ multiplex PCR; TCRdb stores just in-frame clones and leaves some out. The sample yields some 67,000 clones, about four fifths seen once. V gene TRBV5-5 combines with J gene TRBJ1-3; D ambiguous. The receptor's source is a woman under 30 with glioma. Some clones in this sample may be carry-over from other donors' samples. The sample here was peripheral blood mononuclear cells (PBMCs), taken from a glioma patient treated with radiotherapy, temozolomide or both. Here the CDR3 reads CASSFPYSWTDSSGNTIYF. CDR3 coding DNA: TGTGCCAGCAGCTTCCCCTACAGCTGGACCGATAGCTCTGGAAACACCATATATTTT.